The present entry profiles one T cell receptor (beta chain) with its context. Sequencing used immunoSEQ multiplex PCR; TCRdb keeps in-frame clones, though not all of them. The top ten clones hold 5.5% to 7% of a sample with fewer than 250,000 clones, 70% to 90% of them seen once. CDR1 is GTSNPN, CDR2 SVGIG, per germline (reference sequence). This CDR3 is 17 amino acids long. Losses at the gene ends were 5 bases for V and 3 bases for J; bases not matched to a gene: 13. This entry belongs to a study of blood T cell repertoires in COVID-19. Study details: Researchers got acute and convalescent COVID-19 samples from the United States, Italy and Spain.

Sequencing was done on a sample of peripheral blood. The receptor was derived from a woman aged 40 to 55 who had recovered from COVID-19. The genes are TRBV30 and TRBJ2-3; 11 positions agree with TRBD2. As DNA, the CDR3 is TGTGCCTGGGGCTCCACTCAGACTAGCGGGATTACAGATACGCAGTATTTT. Protein: CAWGSTQTSGITDTQYF.